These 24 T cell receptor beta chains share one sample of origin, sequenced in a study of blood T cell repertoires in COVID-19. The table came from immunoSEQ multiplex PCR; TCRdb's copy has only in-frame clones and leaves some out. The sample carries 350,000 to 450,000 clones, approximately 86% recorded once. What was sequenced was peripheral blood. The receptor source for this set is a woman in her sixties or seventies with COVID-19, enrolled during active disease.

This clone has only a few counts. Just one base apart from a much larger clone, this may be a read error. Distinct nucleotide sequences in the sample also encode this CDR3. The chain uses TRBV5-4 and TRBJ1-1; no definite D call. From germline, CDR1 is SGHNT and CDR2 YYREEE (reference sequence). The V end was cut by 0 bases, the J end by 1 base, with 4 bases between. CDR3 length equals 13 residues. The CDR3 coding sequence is TGTGCCAGCAGCTTGGGAGGGAACACTGAAGCTTTCTTT. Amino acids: CASSLGGNTEAFF. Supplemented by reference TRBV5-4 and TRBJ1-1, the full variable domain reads ETGVTQSPTHLIKTRGQQVTLRCSSQSGHNTVSWYQQALGQGPQFIFQYYREEENGRGNFPPRFSGLQFPNYSSELNVNALELDDSALYLCASSLGGNTEAFFGQGTRLTVV.

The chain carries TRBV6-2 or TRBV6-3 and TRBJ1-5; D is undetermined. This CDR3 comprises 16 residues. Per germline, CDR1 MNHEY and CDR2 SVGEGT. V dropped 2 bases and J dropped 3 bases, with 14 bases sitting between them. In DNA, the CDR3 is TGTGCCAGCAGTTACCGGGATAGGCAGCTCAATCAGCCCCAGCATTTT. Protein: CASSYRDRQLNQPQHF.

The CDR3 loop is CASSPPSVESYGYTF. CDR3 sequence (DNA): TGTGCCAGCTCACCACCGTCGGTGGAGAGCTATGGCTACACCTTC. The genes are TRBV18 and TRBJ1-2; D call uncertain. With 0 bases removed from V and 4 bases from J, the gap between germline ends came to 12 bases. Looked up from germline, CDR1 is KGHSH and CDR2 is LQKENI. The CDR3 loop spans 15 amino acids.

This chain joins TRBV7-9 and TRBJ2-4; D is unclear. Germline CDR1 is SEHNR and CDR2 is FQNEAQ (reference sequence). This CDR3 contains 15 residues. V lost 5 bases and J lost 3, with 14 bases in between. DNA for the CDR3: TGTGCCAGCAGCGAGCAGGCCGGATTCAAAAACATTCAGTACTTC. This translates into CASSEQAGFKNIQYF.

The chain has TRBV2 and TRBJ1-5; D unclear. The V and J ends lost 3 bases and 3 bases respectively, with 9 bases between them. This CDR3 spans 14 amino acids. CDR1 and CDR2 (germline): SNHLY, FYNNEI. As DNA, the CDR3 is TGTGCCAGCAGTGAGAGAACCCCCAATCAGCCCCAGCATTTT. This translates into CASSERTPNQPQHF. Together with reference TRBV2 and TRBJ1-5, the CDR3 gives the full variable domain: EPEVTQTPSHQVTQMGQEVILRCVPISNHLYFYWYRQILGQKVEFLVSFYNNEISEKSEIFDDQFSVERPDGSNFTLKIRSTKLEDSAMYFCASSERTPNQPQHFGDGTRLSIL.

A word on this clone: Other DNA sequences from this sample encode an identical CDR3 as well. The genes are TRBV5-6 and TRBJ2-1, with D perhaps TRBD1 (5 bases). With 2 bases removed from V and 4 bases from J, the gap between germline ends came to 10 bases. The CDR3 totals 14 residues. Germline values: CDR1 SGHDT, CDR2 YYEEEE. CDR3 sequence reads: CASSFGAGYNEQFF. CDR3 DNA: TGTGCCAGCAGCTTTGGGGCAGGTTACAATGAGCAGTTCTTC.

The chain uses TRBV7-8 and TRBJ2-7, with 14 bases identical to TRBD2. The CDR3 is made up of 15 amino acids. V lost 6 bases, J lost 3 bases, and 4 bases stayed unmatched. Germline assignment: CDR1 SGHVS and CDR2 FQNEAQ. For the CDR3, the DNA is TGTGCCAGCAGTCGACTAGCGGGGGGGATCTACGAGCAGTACTTC. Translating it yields CASSRLAGGIYEQYF.

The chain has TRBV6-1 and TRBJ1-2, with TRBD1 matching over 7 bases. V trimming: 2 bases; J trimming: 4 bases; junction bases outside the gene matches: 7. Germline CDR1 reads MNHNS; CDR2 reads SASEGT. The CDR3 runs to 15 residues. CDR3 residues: CASSEHSGQVYGYTF. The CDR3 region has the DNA TGTGCCAGCAGTGAACACTCAGGACAGGTCTATGGCTACACCTTC.

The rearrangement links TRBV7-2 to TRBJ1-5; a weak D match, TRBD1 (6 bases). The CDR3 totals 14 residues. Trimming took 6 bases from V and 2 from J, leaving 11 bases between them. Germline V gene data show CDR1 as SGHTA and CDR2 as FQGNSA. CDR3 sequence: CASRRGGGNQPQHF. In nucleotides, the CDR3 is TGTGCCAGCAGAAGAGGGGGGGGCAATCAGCCCCAGCATTTT.

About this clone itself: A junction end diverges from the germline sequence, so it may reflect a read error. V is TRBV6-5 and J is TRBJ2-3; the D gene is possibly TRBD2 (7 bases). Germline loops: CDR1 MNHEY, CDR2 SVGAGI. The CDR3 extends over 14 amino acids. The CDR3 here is CASSFGGPTNTQYF. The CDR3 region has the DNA TGTGCCAGCTCCTTCGGGGGGCCCACAAATACGCAGTATTTT.

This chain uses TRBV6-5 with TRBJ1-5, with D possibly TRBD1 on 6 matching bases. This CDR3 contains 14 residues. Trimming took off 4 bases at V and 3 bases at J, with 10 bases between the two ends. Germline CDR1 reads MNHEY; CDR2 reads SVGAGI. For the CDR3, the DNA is TGTGCCAGCAGTTTACAGGGAGACAATCAGCCCCAGCATTTT. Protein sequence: CASSLQGDNQPQHF.

In DNA form, the CDR3 reads TGCGCCAGCAGCACGGGACACATCCCTAACGAGCAGTACTTC. Translating gives CASSTGHIPNEQYF. The chain recombines TRBV5-1 with TRBJ2-7; D is perhaps TRBD1 (6 bases). The length of the CDR3 is 14 residues. The V gene lost 4 bases and the J gene lost 5 bases, with 16 bases spanning the gap. CDR1 SGHRS and CDR2 YFSETQ come from the germline V gene.

The DNA of the CDR3 is TGTGCCAGCAGTTTCCTAGGGACAGCTAACTATGGCTACACCTTC. Translated, it gives CASSFLGTANYGYTF. The chain carries TRBV27 and TRBJ1-2; TRBD1 aligns across 7 bases. Germline loops: CDR1 MNHEY, CDR2 SMNVEV (reference sequence). The CDR3 is 15 amino acids. With 3 bases clipped from V and 0 bases from J, the junction kept 4 bases outside the gene matches.

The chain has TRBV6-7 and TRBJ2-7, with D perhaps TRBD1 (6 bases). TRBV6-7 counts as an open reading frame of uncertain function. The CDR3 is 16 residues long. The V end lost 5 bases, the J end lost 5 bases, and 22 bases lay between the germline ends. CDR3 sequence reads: CASSPPIRGGDNEQYF. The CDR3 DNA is TGTGCCAGCAGTCCACCTATAAGGGGTGGGGACAACGAGCAGTACTTC.

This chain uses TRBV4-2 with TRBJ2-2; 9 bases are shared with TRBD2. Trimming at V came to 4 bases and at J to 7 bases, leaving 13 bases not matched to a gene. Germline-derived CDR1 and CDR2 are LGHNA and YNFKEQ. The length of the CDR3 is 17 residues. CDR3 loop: CASSPRGVAGVSGELFF. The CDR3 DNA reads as TGTGCCAGCAGCCCACGCGGGGTAGCGGGGGTTAGCGGGGAGCTGTTTTTT.

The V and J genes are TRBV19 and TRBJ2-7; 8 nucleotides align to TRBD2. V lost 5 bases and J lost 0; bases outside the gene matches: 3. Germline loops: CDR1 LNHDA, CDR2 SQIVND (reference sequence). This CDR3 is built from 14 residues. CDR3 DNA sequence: TGTGCCAGTAGTTTAGCGGGAAGCTCCTACGAGCAGTACTTC. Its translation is CASSLAGSSYEQYF.

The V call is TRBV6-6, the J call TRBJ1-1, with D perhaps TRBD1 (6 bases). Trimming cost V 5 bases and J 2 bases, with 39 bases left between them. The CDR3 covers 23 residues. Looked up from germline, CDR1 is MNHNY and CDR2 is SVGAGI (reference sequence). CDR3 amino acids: CASSPPLGRIGRGQQLPNTEAFF. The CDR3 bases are TGTGCCAGCAGTCCTCCTCTAGGAAGGATAGGCAGAGGACAGCAGCTTCCTAACACTGAAGCTTTCTTT.

The CDR3 protein is CASSFGIGEGVNTIYF. The CDR3 DNA reads as TGCGCCAGCAGCTTCGGGATCGGGGAAGGTGTAAACACCATATATTTT. The V gene is TRBV5-1, the J gene TRBJ1-3, with D unclear. CDR1 SGHRS and CDR2 YFSETQ come from the germline V gene. This CDR3 has 16 residues. Trimming cost V 2 bases and J 6 bases, with 18 bases left between them.

CDR3 bases: TGTGCCAGCAGTTCAGGGGGCTCTGGAAACACCATATATTTT. Translated: CASSSGGSGNTIYF. This chain connects TRBV6-6 to TRBJ1-3; 7 nucleotides align to TRBD1. Trimming removed 4 bases from V and 0 bases from J; junction bases left unmatched: 0. There are 14 residues in the CDR3. The germline gives CDR1 MNHNY, CDR2 SVGAGI (reference sequence).

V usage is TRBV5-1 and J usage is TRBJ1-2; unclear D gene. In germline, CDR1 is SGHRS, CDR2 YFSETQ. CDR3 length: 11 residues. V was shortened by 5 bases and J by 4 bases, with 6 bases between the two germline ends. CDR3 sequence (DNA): TGCGCCAGCAGTGAGGGCTATGGCTACACCTTC. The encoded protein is CASSEGYGYTF.

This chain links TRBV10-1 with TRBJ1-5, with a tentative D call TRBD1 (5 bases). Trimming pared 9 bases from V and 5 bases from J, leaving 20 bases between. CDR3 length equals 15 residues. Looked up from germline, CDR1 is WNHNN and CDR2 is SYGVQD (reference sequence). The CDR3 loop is CASSEGIRGDQPQHF. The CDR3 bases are TGCGCCAGTTCCGAAGGGATTAGGGGTGATCAGCCCCAGCATTTT.

CDR3 sequence reads: CASRGTGNYGYTF. DNA for the CDR3: TGTGCCAGTAGAGGAACAGGGAACTATGGCTACACCTTC. The chain uses TRBV19 and TRBJ1-2, with D tentatively TRBD1 (6 bases). The CDR3 extends over 13 amino acids. CDR1 LNHDA and CDR2 SQIVND come from the germline V gene (reference sequence). Trimming took off 6 bases at V and 2 bases at J, with 10 bases between the two ends.

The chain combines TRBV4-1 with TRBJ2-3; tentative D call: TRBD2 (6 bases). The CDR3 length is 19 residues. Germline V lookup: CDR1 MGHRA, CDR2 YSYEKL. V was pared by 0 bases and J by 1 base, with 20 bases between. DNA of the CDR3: TGCGCCAGCAGCCAAGATGCCCGCCCCTCGGGACTGGGCACAGATACGCAGTATTTT. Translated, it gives CASSQDARPSGLGTDTQYF.

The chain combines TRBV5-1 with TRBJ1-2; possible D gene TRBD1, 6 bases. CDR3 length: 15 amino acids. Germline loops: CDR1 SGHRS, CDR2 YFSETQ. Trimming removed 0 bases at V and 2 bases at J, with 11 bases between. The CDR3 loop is CASSLGTAGNYGYTF. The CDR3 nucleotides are TGCGCCAGCAGCTTGGGGACAGCAGGAAACTATGGCTACACCTTC. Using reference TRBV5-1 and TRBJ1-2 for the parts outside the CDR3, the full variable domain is KAGVTQTPRYLIKTRGQQVTLSCSPISGHRSVSWYQQTPGQGLQFLFEYFSETQRNKGNFPGRFSGRQFSNSRSEMNVSTLELGDSALYLCASSLGTAGNYGYTFGSGTRLTVV.